This is a list of T cell receptor beta chains from one sample in a study of CD8+ T cells in alopecia areata. TCRdb's table, derived via immunoSEQ multiplex PCR, lists solely in-frame clones and lacks some. The repertoire has hundreds of thousands of clones, 45% to 70% of them found once; the top ten carry around 0.92%. The specimen comprised CD4+ T cells sorted from blood, sampled at approximately week 52, from a patient treated with tofacitinib. The receptors were gathered from a human donor with alopecia areata. The CDR3 runs from the conserved cysteine through the conserved F or W. D genes are given only for firm matches. Where a row states a size, it is once, few, many or the class of an expanded clone; other rows omit it.

J | V | size | D | DNA | CDR3
TRBJ2-3 | TRBV7-9 | . | TRBD2 | TGTGCCAGCAGCTTACCGGGACTAGCGGGGGGGACAGATACGCAGTATTTT | CASSLPGLAGGTDTQYF
TRBJ2-3 | TRBV7-8 | . | TRBD2 | TGTGCCAGCAGAGTCGGGACTAGCGGGGTAGATACGCAGTATTTT | CASRVGTSGVDTQYF
TRBJ2-7 | TRBV23-1 | few | . | TGCGCCAGCAGTCAGAGAGACAGTGGAGTTCAGGTGGACGAGCAGTACTTC | CASSQRDSGVQVDEQYF
TRBJ2-3 | TRBV5-1 | . | . | TGCGCCAGCAGCTCCAACAGGAACACAGATACGCAGTATTTT | CASSSNRNTDTQYF
TRBJ2-7 | TRBV12-5 | . | . | TGTGCTAGTGGTTTGATAGGGACCTACGAGCAGTACTTC | CASGLIGTYEQYF
TRBJ2-2 | TRBV2 | . | . | TGTGCCAGCAGATCGGACGGGGAAAACACCGGGGAGCTGTTTTTT | CASRSDGENTGELFF
TRBJ2-5 | TRBV30 | few | TRBD1 | TGTGCCCAAAGGACAGGGTCGGAAGAGACCCAGTACTTC | CAQRTGSEETQYF
TRBJ2-4 | TRBV5-6 | . | . | TGTGCCAGCAGCTTGTGGGTAGTCGAGGGAGCCAAAAACATTCAGTACTTC | CASSLWVVEGAKNIQYF
TRBJ1-1 | TRBV10-3 | . | . | TGTGCCATCAGAGGACAGTTCACTGAAGCTTTCTTT | CAIRGQFTEAFF
TRBJ2-7 | TRBV29-1 | . | . | TGCAGCGCCCGCGGGGCCAGGTCCTACGAGCAGTACTTC | CSARGARSYEQYF
TRBJ1-2 | TRBV15 | once | TRBD1 | TGTGCCACCAGCAGAGAGGCCAGGGGGAACTATGGCTACACCTTC | CATSREARGNYGYTF
TRBJ2-1 | TRBV19 | . | TRBD1 | TGTGCCAGTAGTAAACAGGGGTGGCAGTTCTTC | CASSKQGWQFF
TRBJ2-1 | TRBV11-2 | . | TRBD1 | TGTGCCAGCAGCATCCGGACAGGGGGCACATACAATGAGCAGTTCTTC | CASSIRTGGTYNEQFF
TRBJ1-2 | TRBV30 | . | . | TGTGCCTGGACCGTTGGGCCCCTCGGCTACACCTTC | CAWTVGPLGYTF
TRBJ2-5 | TRBV5-1 | . | . | TGCGCCAGCAGCTTGGGACTAGTACAAGAGACCCAGTACTTC | CASSLGLVQETQYF
TRBJ2-3 | TRBV6-5 | few | . | TGTGCCAGCAGTCTGAGCGGGTTCCGCACAGATACGCAGTATTTT | CASSLSGFRTDTQYF